The rows below give T cell receptor beta chains drawn from one sample of a study of blood T cell repertoires in COVID-19. Repertoires were generated with immunoSEQ multiplex PCR, while TCRdb's copy carries only in-frame clones and drops some. The table lists roughly 250,000 clones, more than 75% of them singletons, with approximately 2.5% in the top ten. Specimen: PBMCs or T cells enriched from blood (not recorded which). Receptors originate from a middle-aged woman with acute COVID-19. CDR3s include the opening cysteine and the closing phenylalanine or tryptophan. The D gene is left open where the match is weak. Only part of the rows carry a size: once, few, many, or a class if the clone is expanded.

d_gene: TRBD2; j_gene: TRBJ2-7; abundance: .; v_gene: TRBV2; CDR3aa: CASARLAGGTYEQYF; CDR3nt: TGTGCCAGCGCACGACTAGCGGGAGGAACCTACGAGCAGTACTTC
d_gene: TRBD2; j_gene: TRBJ2-5; abundance: .; v_gene: TRBV7-9; CDR3aa: CASTLLSLAGETQYF; CDR3nt: TGTGCCAGCACCTTGCTGTCGTTAGCGGGAGAGACCCAGTACTTC
d_gene: .; j_gene: TRBJ1-6; abundance: .; v_gene: TRBV18; CDR3aa: CTSSPIVGSPQDSPLHF; CDR3nt: TGTACCAGCTCACCAATTGTAGGTTCTCCCCAGGATTCACCCCTCCACTTT
d_gene: .; j_gene: TRBJ1-1; abundance: .; v_gene: TRBV19; CDR3aa: CASSIGRLMNTEAFF; CDR3nt: TGTGCCAGTAGTATAGGCAGATTGATGAACACTGAAGCTTTCTTT
d_gene: TRBD1; j_gene: TRBJ1-2; abundance: .; v_gene: TRBV13; CDR3aa: CASSHRTGVNGYTF; CDR3nt: TGTGCCAGCAGCCACCGGACAGGAGTAAATGGCTACACCTTC
d_gene: .; j_gene: TRBJ2-5; abundance: .; v_gene: TRBV5-1; CDR3aa: CASSGDFGETQYF; CDR3nt: TGCGCCAGCAGCGGGGACTTCGGGGAGACCCAGTACTTC
d_gene: TRBD1; j_gene: TRBJ1-5; abundance: .; v_gene: TRBV6-2/TRBV6-3; CDR3aa: CASSYGQVSNQPQHF; CDR3nt: TGTGCCAGCAGTTACGGACAGGTTTCCAATCAGCCCCAGCATTTT
d_gene: TRBD1; j_gene: TRBJ1-1; abundance: .; v_gene: TRBV29-1; CDR3aa: CSVNRGAPTLNTEAFF; CDR3nt: TGCAGCGTGAACAGGGGAGCCCCAACCTTGAACACTGAAGCTTTCTTT
d_gene: .; j_gene: TRBJ2-7; abundance: once; v_gene: TRBV7-9; CDR3aa: CASSYPGVWGNEQYF; CDR3nt: TGTGCCAGCAGTTACCCGGGGGTCTGGGGAAACGAGCAGTACTTC
d_gene: .; j_gene: TRBJ2-1; abundance: .; v_gene: TRBV2; CDR3aa: CASDLVGEQFF; CDR3nt: TGTGCCAGCGACCTAGTCGGTGAGCAGTTCTTC
d_gene: TRBD1; j_gene: TRBJ2-3; abundance: .; v_gene: TRBV7-2; CDR3aa: CASSFVGTGATDTQYF; CDR3nt: TGTGCCAGCAGCTTCGTGGGGACAGGGGCCACAGATACGCAGTATTTT
d_gene: TRBD2; j_gene: TRBJ2-3; abundance: .; v_gene: TRBV10-3; CDR3aa: CAISEGGRGDTQYF; CDR3nt: TGTGCCATCAGTGAAGGCGGGAGAGGTGATACGCAGTATTTT
d_gene: .; j_gene: TRBJ2-3; abundance: .; v_gene: TRBV13; CDR3aa: CASSFMQTGVNTDTQYF; CDR3nt: TGTGCCAGCAGCTTCATGCAGACAGGAGTGAATACAGATACGCAGTATTTT
d_gene: TRBD1; j_gene: TRBJ1-2; abundance: .; v_gene: TRBV28; CDR3aa: CASSVGQGLNGYTF; CDR3nt: TGTGCCAGCAGTGTCGGACAGGGGCTTAATGGCTACACCTTC
d_gene: .; j_gene: TRBJ1-2; abundance: .; v_gene: TRBV16; CDR3aa: CASSFKGPTNYGYTF; CDR3nt: TGTGCCAGCAGCTTTAAGGGGCCCACTAACTATGGCTACACCTTC
d_gene: .; j_gene: TRBJ2-3; abundance: .; v_gene: TRBV6-1; CDR3aa: CASSEEEADTQYF; CDR3nt: TGTGCCAGCAGTGAAGAAGAGGCAGATACGCAGTATTTT
d_gene: TRBD1; j_gene: TRBJ1-4; abundance: .; v_gene: TRBV27; CDR3aa: CASSGLRQGSEKLFF; CDR3nt: TGTGCCAGCAGTGGCCTGAGACAGGGAAGTGAAAAACTGTTTTTT
d_gene: .; j_gene: TRBJ2-1; abundance: .; v_gene: TRBV12-3/TRBV12-4; CDR3aa: CASSLNRVNEQFF; CDR3nt: TGTGCCAGCAGTTTAAACAGAGTCAATGAGCAGTTCTTC
d_gene: .; j_gene: TRBJ1-4; abundance: .; v_gene: TRBV3-1/TRBV3-2; CDR3aa: CASSQDPGSFKLFF; CDR3nt: TGTGCCAGCAGCCAAGATCCAGGGTCTTTTAAACTGTTTTTT
d_gene: TRBD2; j_gene: TRBJ2-1; abundance: .; v_gene: TRBV20-1; CDR3aa: CSASTLAGAHEQFF; CDR3nt: TGCAGTGCTAGTACTTTAGCGGGAGCCCATGAGCAGTTCTTC
d_gene: .; j_gene: TRBJ1-1; abundance: .; v_gene: TRBV28; CDR3aa: CASSRGGGYLMNTEAFF; CDR3nt: TGTGCCAGCAGCCGAGGGGGGGGTTACCTAATGAACACTGAAGCTTTCTTT
d_gene: .; j_gene: TRBJ1-2; abundance: .; v_gene: TRBV19; CDR3aa: CASSNRDTFRYTF; CDR3nt: TGTGCCAGTAGTAACCGGGACACTTTCCGCTACACCTTC
d_gene: .; j_gene: TRBJ1-4; abundance: .; v_gene: TRBV12-3/TRBV12-4; CDR3aa: CASSLGGEKLFF; CDR3nt: TGTGCCAGCAGTTTGGGGGGTGAAAAACTGTTTTTT
d_gene: TRBD2; j_gene: TRBJ2-5; abundance: .; v_gene: TRBV4-1; CDR3aa: CASSQELASGSIGETQYF; CDR3nt: TGCGCCAGCAGCCAAGAGTTGGCTAGCGGGAGCATAGGGGAGACCCAGTACTTC
d_gene: .; j_gene: TRBJ1-1; abundance: .; v_gene: TRBV7-2; CDR3aa: CASSLVAGLNTEAFF; CDR3nt: TGTGCCAGCAGCTTAGTGGCGGGTCTGAACACTGAAGCTTTCTTT
d_gene: .; j_gene: TRBJ1-4; abundance: .; v_gene: TRBV6-5; CDR3aa: CASMGSHAEKLFF; CDR3nt: TGTGCCAGCATGGGGAGCCACGCCGAAAAACTGTTTTTT
d_gene: .; j_gene: TRBJ2-7; abundance: .; v_gene: TRBV28; CDR3aa: CASSSQGPYEQYF; CDR3nt: TGTGCCAGCAGCTCACAGGGCCCCTACGAGCAGTACTTC
d_gene: .; j_gene: TRBJ1-1; abundance: .; v_gene: TRBV19; CDR3aa: CASSIDSVARRNTEAFF; CDR3nt: TGTGCCAGTAGTATAGATTCAGTGGCAAGAAGAAACACTGAAGCTTTCTTT
d_gene: .; j_gene: TRBJ2-3; abundance: .; v_gene: TRBV30; CDR3aa: CAWSVLASGTDTQYF; CDR3nt: TGTGCCTGGAGTGTACTTGCTAGCGGCACAGATACGCAGTATTTT
d_gene: .; j_gene: TRBJ1-2; abundance: .; v_gene: TRBV7-2; CDR3aa: CASSIQGRGYTF; CDR3nt: TGTGCCAGCAGCATACAGGGCAGAGGCTACACCTTC
d_gene: .; j_gene: TRBJ1-2; abundance: .; v_gene: TRBV24-1; CDR3aa: CATSAGFGYGYTF; CDR3nt: TGTGCCACCAGTGCGGGGTTCGGCTATGGCTACACCTTC
d_gene: .; j_gene: TRBJ2-3; abundance: .; v_gene: TRBV5-1; CDR3aa: CASSLAGDTQYF; CDR3nt: TGCGCCAGCAGCTTGGCGGGGGATACGCAGTATTTT
d_gene: .; j_gene: TRBJ1-2; abundance: .; v_gene: TRBV7-2; CDR3aa: CASSLGLAGPSSGYTF; CDR3nt: TGTGCCAGCAGCTTAGGGTTGGCGGGGCCTAGTTCTGGCTACACCTTC
d_gene: TRBD1; j_gene: TRBJ1-2; abundance: .; v_gene: TRBV3-1/TRBV3-2; CDR3aa: CARSPRTGNYGYTF; CDR3nt: TGTGCCAGGTCGCCTAGGACAGGAAACTATGGCTACACCTTC
d_gene: .; j_gene: TRBJ2-7; abundance: .; v_gene: TRBV12-3/TRBV12-4; CDR3aa: CASSLGPGEQYF; CDR3nt: TGTGCCAGCAGTTTAGGACCGGGAGAGCAGTACTTC
d_gene: TRBD1; j_gene: TRBJ1-2; abundance: .; v_gene: TRBV5-8; CDR3aa: CASSLVGTGINYGYTF; CDR3nt: TGTGCCAGCAGCTTGGTCGGGACAGGGATCAACTATGGCTACACCTTC
d_gene: .; j_gene: TRBJ2-1; abundance: .; v_gene: TRBV6-2/TRBV6-3; CDR3aa: CASSPLLNGGTQFF; CDR3nt: TGTGCCAGCAGTCCCCTTTTGAACGGGGGTACGCAGTTCTTC
d_gene: TRBD1; j_gene: TRBJ1-1; abundance: .; v_gene: TRBV18; CDR3aa: CASSPPTGPEAFF; CDR3nt: TGTGCCAGCTCACCACCGACAGGGCCTGAAGCTTTCTTT
d_gene: TRBD1; j_gene: TRBJ2-7; abundance: .; v_gene: TRBV5-4; CDR3aa: CASSLAGQGIRNEQYF; CDR3nt: TGTGCCAGCAGCTTGGCAGGACAGGGAATAAGGAACGAGCAGTACTTC
d_gene: TRBD2; j_gene: TRBJ2-5; abundance: .; v_gene: TRBV11-2; CDR3aa: CASSFSSGDRETQYF; CDR3nt: TGTGCCAGCAGCTTCTCTAGCGGGGATAGAGAGACCCAGTACTTC
d_gene: .; j_gene: TRBJ2-2; abundance: .; v_gene: TRBV6-6; CDR3aa: CASRQRLDLDTGELFF; CDR3nt: TGTGCCAGCAGACAACGACTAGATCTCGACACCGGGGAGCTGTTTTTT